The entry below describes one T cell receptor beta chain. Its antigen is not yet known. From each donor, a roughly 2.5 ml peripheral blood sample was collected into PAXgene tubes and stored at -80 degrees C. Total RNA was isolated from whole blood with the PAXgene blood miRNA kit on an automated QIAcube, without T cell sorting. Peripheral blood from monozygotic twin pairs concordant or discordant for inflammatory bowel disease was subjected to deep TCRalpha and TCRbeta repertoire profiling with unique molecular barcoding. For every twin pair, smoking habits were documented, and each individual was categorised as a current, former or never smoker. According to the germline V gene (reference sequence), CDR1 reads MNHNY and CDR2 reads SVGAGI. From the cysteine through the phenylalanine, the CDR3 covers 12 amino acids. The record lacks a DNA sequence. This record belongs to a study of monozygotic twins with inflammatory bowel disease (dated by TCRdb to about 2019). Context from the whole study: In total, some 30 monozygotic twin pairs made up the full study: 19 Danish pairs, all IBD-discordant, plus nine German pairs, of which four were IBD-concordant and five were IBD-discordant. The search for disease-associated traits relied mainly on comparing IBD patients with their genetically identical healthy co-twins within discordant pairs. Each individual had, on average, about 151 000 unique TCRalpha sequences and 181 000 unique TCRbeta sequences available for analysis. Broader findings and caveats from the paper: The analysis was unable to tell apart different T cell subtypes. Repertoire similarity did not differ between concordant and discordant twins, which could be due to limited statistical power. Background noise and inter-individual variability may have been introduced into the repertoires by the differing immunosuppressive treatments among patients. Compared with healthy twins, IBD patients shared fewer clonotypes with other individuals, and the difference was most pronounced in patients with signs of disease activity. TCRbeta repertoire diversity, by inverse Simpson index, was decreased in IBD patients compared with their healthy co-twins. The results gave no support for a single strong signal or clonotype linked to IBD.

Library method: 5' RACE. Each TCR library was prepared from roughly 3.5 ug of total RNA. For each sample, cDNA synthesis was carried out in eight separate reactions using SMARTScribe reverse transcriptase. During cDNA synthesis, unique molecular identifiers containing a 6-nucleotide sample barcode were introduced by template switching. TCRalpha and TCRbeta cDNA was amplified by two nested PCRs of roughly 15 and 9 cycles, with bead purification after each PCR. Before amplification, the cDNA was treated with uracil DNA-glycosylase and purified using the QIAquick PCR purification kit. The second PCR was the step at which Illumina TruSeq-compatible adapters and sample-specific barcodes were added. TapeStation and Qubit were used to check library quality and concentration, and roughly 4.6 ng of each library was pooled. Pooled libraries were sequenced on an Illumina HiSeq2500 single-index Rapid Run with 2 x 100 bp reads and custom sequencing primers. Per the source publication's procedure: PCR and sequencing errors were corrected by UMI-based consensus assembly using MiGEC version 1.2.6. MiXCR version 2.1.1 handled V(D)J alignment, clonotype assembly and CDR3 extraction. Gene usage, clonotype sharing and MAIT/NKT TCR abundance were normalised by analysing the top 1000, 10 000 and 20 000 clonotypes per sample. After downsampling to 27 000 UMIs, diversity was calculated as the inverse Simpson index using the vegan R package. Statistical testing used paired Mann-Whitney U tests on the discordant twin pairs and applied Benjamini-Hochberg correction for multiple testing. TCRdb reprocessed the reads into one record per CDR3 protein sequence, lacking DNA. The V and J calls come from TCRdb's annotation, not from the publication. The sample table on file contains 110,000 to 150,000 distinct CDR3 sequences. The ten top clones hold roughly 1.2% of the sample.

The receptor chain draws on TRBV6-6 and TRBJ2-1. Sequenced material: blood. This TCR came from a human donor with ulcerative colitis or Crohn's disease, or a healthy co-twin of an affected twin (not recorded which). The CDR3 here reads CASQENYNEQFF.